This T cell receptor beta chain was observed in a study of human T cells and chemical hapten exposure. Study-level findings and limits: Among TCRs, those above 1 in 1000 frequency were unaffected by DPC sensitization.

It was the library that attached unique molecular identifiers to individual cDNA molecules. In TCRdb, the RACE reads were re-called with MiXCR into one record per CDR3 protein. The data contain tens of thousands of distinct CDR3 sequences, about 11% of them singletons. This clonotype showed up just a few times. The antigen remains undetermined. The CDR3 is 15 amino acids. Germline V gene lookup returns CDR1 DFQATT and CDR2 SNEGSKA (reference sequence). Trimming cost V 6 bases and J 2 bases, with 17 bases left between them. Noted time point: patch test 1, 2 weeks after DPC sensitization. Described treatment: therapeutic diphenylcyclopropenone sensitization with weekly scalp DPC.

The sequenced sample was whole blood, obtained in connection with sensitization to the hapten diphenylcyclopropenone (DPC). The clonotype was recovered from a man aged 35 to 55 with alopecia areata. Some clones in this sample may be carry-over from other donors' samples. The chain recombines TRBV20-1 with TRBJ2-1, with D possibly matching TRBD2 (6 bases). CDR3 amino acids: CSAPPVRGAYNEQFF. For the CDR3, the DNA is TGCAGTGCCCCCCCCGTGCGGGGCGCCTACAATGAGCAGTTCTTC.